This TCR beta chain was recorded in a study of identical twins. The CDR3 is 16 amino acids. V was trimmed by 2 bases and J by 9 bases, leaving 20 bases between them. Every donor was a healthy Caucasian. TCRdb re-called the 5' RACE reads through MiXCR, storing one row per CDR3 protein. The table includes a few hundred thousand distinct CDR3 sequences, about an eighth detected once. These same records also appear under a second study, on yellow fever vaccine responses in identical twins.

The clonotype originates from a woman aged 18 to 35 in good health. The rearrangement joins TRBV23-1 to TRBJ2-1, with a weak D call TRBD1 (5 bases). TRBV23-1 is classed as an ORF, of uncertain function. Sequencing input: memory (CD45RO+) T cells sorted from blood. In DNA form, the CDR3 reads TGCGCCAGCAGTCAAGTTGCCCAGGGTATTTGGGTTGAGCAGTTCTTC. Encoded protein: CASSQVAQGIWVEQFF.